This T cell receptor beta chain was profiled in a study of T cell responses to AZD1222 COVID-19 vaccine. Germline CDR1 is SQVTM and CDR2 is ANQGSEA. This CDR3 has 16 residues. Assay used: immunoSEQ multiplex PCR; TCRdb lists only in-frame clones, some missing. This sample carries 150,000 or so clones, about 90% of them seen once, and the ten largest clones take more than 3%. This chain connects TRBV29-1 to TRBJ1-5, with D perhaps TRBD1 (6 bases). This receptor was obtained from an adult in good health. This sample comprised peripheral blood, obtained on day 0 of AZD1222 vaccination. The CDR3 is CRETGAPIGSNQPQHF. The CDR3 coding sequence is TGCAGAGAGACAGGAGCCCCTATCGGGAGCAATCAGCCCCAGCATTTT.